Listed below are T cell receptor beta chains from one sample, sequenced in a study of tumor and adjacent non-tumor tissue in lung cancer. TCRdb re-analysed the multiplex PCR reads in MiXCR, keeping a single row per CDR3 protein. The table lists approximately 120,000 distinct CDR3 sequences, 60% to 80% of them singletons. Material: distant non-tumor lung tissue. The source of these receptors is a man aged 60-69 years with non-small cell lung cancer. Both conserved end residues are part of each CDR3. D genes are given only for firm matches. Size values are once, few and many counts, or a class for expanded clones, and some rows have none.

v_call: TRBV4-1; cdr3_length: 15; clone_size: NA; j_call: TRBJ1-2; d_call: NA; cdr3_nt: TGCGCCAGCAGCCTTCCTGAAGGGCAGAACTATGGCTACATCTTC; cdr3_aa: CASSLPEGQNYGYIF
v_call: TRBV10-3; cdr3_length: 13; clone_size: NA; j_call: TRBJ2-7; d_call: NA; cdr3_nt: TGTGCCATCAGTGGGAGTGTAGCGCACGAGCGGTACTTC; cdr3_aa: CAISGSVAHERYF
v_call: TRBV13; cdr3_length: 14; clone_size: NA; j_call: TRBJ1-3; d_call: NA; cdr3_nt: TGTGCCAGCAGCTTAGGCGTTTCTGGAAACACCATATATTTT; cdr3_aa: CASSLGVSGNTIYF
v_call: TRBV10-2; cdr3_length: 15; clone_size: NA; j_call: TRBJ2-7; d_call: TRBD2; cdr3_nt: TGCGCCAACACCTCTGGGCAGGGAGGGAACTACGAGCAGTACTTC; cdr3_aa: CANTSGQGGNYEQYF
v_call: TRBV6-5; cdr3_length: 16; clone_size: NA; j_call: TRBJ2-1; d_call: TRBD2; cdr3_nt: TGTGCCAGCAGTCCCGCTCGGGGGGGTTTCCAGAATGAGCAGTTCTTC; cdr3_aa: CASSPARGGFQNEQFF
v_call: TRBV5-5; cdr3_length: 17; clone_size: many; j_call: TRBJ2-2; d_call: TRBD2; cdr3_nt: TGTGCCAGCAGCTCACTAGCGGGGAGCGCGAACACCGGGGAGCTGTTTTTT; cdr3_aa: CASSSLAGSANTGELFF
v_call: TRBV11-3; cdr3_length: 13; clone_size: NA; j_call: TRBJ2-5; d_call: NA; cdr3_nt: TGTGTCAGCAACGTGTACACCACAGAGACCCAGTACTTC; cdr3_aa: CVSNVYTTETQYF
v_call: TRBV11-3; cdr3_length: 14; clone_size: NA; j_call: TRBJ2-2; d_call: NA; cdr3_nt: TGTGCCAGCAGCCCCGAAGAGCTCACCCGGGAGCTGCTTTTT; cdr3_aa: CASSPEELTRELLF
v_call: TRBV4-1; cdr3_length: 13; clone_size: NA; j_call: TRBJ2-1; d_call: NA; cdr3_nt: TGCGTCAGCAGCTACTCTGGGGGGCATGAGCAGTTCTTC; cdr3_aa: CVSSYSGGHEQFF
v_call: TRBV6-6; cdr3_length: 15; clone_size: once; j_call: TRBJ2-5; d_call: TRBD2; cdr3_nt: TGTGCCAGCGGTCGAGCGGGAGAGACGGCAGAGACCCAATACTTC; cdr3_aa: CASGRAGETAETQYF
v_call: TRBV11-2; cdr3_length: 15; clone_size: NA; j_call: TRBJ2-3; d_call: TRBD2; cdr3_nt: TGTGCCAATAGCTTTGCGGGAGCGTTTAGCGATACGCAGTATTTT; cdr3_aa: CANSFAGAFSDTQYF
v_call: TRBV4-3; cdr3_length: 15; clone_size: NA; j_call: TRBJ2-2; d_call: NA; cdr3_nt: TGCGCCAGCAGCCAAGACATATCTAGCGCCAGGGAGCCGTTTTTT; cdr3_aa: CASSQDISSAREPFF
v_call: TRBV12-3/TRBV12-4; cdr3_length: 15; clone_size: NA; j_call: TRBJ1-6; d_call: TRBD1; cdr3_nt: TGTGTCAGCAGTTCAGCGACAGGGGGAAATTCACCCCTCCACTTT; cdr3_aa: CVSSSATGGNSPLHF
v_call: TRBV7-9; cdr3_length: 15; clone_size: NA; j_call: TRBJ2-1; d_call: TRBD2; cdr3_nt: TGTGCCAGCAGCAGTGGGACTAGCGGGCTGGATGAGCAGTTCTTC; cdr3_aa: CASSSGTSGLDEQFF
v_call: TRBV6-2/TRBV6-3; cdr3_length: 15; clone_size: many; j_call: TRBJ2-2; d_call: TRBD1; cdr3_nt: TGTGCCAGCAGTTGGGGACAGGGGCAGACCGGGGAGCTGTTTTTT; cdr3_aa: CASSWGQGQTGELFF
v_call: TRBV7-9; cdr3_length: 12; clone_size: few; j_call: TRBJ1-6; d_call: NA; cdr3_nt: TGTGCCAGCAGGGATGGTAATTCACCCCTCCACTTT; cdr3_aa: CASRDGNSPLHF
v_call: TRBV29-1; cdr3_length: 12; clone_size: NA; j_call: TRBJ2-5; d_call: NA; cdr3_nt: TGCAGCGCTTACAGTGGGCTTGAGACCCAGTGCTTC; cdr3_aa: CSAYSGLETQCF
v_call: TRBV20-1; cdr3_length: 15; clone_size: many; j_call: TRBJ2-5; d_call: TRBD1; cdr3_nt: TGCAGTGCTAGGGGACAGGCCGGAGGGAGAGAGACCCAGTACTTC; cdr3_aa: CSARGQAGGRETQYF
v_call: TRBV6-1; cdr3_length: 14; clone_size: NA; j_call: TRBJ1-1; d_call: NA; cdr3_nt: TGTGCCAGCGCGGAGAACGGATATCTCGGAGGAACTTTCTTT; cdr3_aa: CASAENGYLGGTFF
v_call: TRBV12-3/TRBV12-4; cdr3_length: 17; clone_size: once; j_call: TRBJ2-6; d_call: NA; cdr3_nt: TGTGCCAGCAGTTTGGCCGCGACAGGTACTGGGGCCAACGTCCTGACTTTC; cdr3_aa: CASSLAATGTGANVLTF
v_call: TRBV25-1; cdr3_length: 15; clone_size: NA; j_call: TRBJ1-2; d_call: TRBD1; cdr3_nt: TGTGCCAGCAGTGACCAGCCCGACAGGGCTCGAGGCTACACCTTC; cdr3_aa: CASSDQPDRARGYTF
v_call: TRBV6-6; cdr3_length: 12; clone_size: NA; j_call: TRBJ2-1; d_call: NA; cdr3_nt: TGTGCCAGCAGTCCGACCCAGGGACTCAGGTTCTTC; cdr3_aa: CASSPTQGLRFF
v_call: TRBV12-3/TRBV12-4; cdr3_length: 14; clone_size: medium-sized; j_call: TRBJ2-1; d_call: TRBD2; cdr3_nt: TGTGCCAGCAACCTGGGCGGGAGCCACAATGAGCAGTTCTTC; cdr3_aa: CASNLGGSHNEQFF
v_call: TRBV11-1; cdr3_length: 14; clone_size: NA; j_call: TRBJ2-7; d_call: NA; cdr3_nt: TGTGCTAGCAGCTTTCCCGGCGGCGTCTACGGGCAGTACTTC; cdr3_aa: CASSFPGGVYGQYF
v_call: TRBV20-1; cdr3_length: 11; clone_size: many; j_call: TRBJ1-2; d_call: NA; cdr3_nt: TGCAGTGCTAGCTGGATGGATGGCTACACCTTC; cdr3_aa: CSASWMDGYTF
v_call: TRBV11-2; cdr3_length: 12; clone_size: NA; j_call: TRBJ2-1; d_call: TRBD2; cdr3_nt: TGTGTCAGCAGCTCACAGGGACTAGCGAGATTCTTC; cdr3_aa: CVSSSQGLARFF
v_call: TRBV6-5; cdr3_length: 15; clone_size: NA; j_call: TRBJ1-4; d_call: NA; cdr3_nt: TGTGAGAGCAGTTATTTCGGGACAACGGATGAAAAACTGTTTTTT; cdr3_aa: CESSYFGTTDEKLFF
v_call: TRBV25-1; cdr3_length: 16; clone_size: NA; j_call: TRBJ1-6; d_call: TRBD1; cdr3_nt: TGTGCCAGCAGTGAAGGACAGGGAGAACGGAATTCACCCCTCCACTTT; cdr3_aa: CASSEGQGERNSPLHF
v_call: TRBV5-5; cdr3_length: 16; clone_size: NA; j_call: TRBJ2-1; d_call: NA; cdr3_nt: TGTGCCAGCAGCTTGACGTGGCAGGGCCGTACCGATGAGCAGCTCTTC; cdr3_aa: CASSLTWQGRTDEQLF
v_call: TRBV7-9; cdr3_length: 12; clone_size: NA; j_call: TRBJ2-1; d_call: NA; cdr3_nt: TGTGTCAGCAGCCCTAGTGTTAATGAACAGTTCTTC; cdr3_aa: CVSSPSVNEQFF
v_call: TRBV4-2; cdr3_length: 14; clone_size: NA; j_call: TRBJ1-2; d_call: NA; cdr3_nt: TGTGCCAGTAGCCAACAAGGACAGACGAACGGCCACACCTTC; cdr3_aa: CASSQQGQTNGHTF
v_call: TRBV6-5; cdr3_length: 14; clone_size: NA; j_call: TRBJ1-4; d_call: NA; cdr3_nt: TGTGCCAGCAGCCGGGCAGGTCTGGCTGAAAAACTGCTTTTT; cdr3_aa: CASSRAGLAEKLLF
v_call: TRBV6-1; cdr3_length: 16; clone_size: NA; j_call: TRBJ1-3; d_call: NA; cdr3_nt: TGTGCCAGCAGTGAAGACGCAAGCACAACTGGAAACACCATATATTTT; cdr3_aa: CASSEDASTTGNTIYF
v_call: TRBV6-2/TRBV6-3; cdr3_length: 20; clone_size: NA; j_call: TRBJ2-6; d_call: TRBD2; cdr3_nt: TGTGCCAGCAGTCACCCGAGCGGGAGGGCCCCCCTCTCTGGGGCCAACGTCATGACTTTC; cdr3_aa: CASSHPSGRAPLSGANVMTF
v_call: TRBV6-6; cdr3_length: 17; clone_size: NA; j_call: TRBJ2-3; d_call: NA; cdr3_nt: NA; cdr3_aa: CAISYGEDSFYTCTQYF
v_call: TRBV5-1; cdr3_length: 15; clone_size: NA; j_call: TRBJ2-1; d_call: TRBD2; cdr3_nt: TGCGCCAGCAGCTCAGCGGGAGAGATCTACAATGAGCAGTTCTTC; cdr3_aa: CASSSAGEIYNEQFF
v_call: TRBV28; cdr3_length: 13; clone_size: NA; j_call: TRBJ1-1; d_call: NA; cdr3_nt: TGTGCCAGCAGCGATAGTATGAACACTGAAGCTTCCTTT; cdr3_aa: CASSDSMNTEASF
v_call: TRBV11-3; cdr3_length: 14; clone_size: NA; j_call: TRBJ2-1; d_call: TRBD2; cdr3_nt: TGTACCAGCGGAGGGACTACTACGTCTACTGAGCAGTTCTTC; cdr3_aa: CTSGGTTTSTEQFF
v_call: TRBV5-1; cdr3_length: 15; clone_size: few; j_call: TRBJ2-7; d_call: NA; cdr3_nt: TGCGCCAGCAGCTTTGGGCAGTCCCTAAACTACGAGCAGTACTTC; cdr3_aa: CASSFGQSLNYEQYF
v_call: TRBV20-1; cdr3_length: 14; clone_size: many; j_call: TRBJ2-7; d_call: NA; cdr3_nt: TGCAGTGCTAGTTACCCCGGATTCCTTTCCGAGCAGTACTTC; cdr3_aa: CSASYPGFLSEQYF
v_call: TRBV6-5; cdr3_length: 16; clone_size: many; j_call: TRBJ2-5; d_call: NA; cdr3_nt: TGTGCCAGCAGTTACAGCACGCGGGGTAGGAGGGAGACCCAGTACTTC; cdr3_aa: CASSYSTRGRRETQYF
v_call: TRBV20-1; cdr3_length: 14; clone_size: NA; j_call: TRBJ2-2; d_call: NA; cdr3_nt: TGCAGTGCTAGAGATTTGGTGAACACCAGGGAGCTGTTTTTT; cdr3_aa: CSARDLVNTRELFF
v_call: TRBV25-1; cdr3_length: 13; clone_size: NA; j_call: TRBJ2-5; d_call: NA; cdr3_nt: TGTGCCAGCGAGGGGGGGCAACAAGAGACCAAGTACTTC; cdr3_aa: CASEGGQQETKYF
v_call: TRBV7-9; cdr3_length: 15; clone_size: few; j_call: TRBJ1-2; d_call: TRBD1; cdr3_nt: TGTGCCAGCAACTCACAGGGGGCTATAGACTATGGCTACACCTTC; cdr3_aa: CASNSQGAIDYGYTF
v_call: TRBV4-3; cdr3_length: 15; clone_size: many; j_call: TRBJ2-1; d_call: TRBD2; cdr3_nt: TGCGCCAGCAGCCAAGTCCTAGCGGGAGATATTGAGCAGTTCTTC; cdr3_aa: CASSQVLAGDIEQFF
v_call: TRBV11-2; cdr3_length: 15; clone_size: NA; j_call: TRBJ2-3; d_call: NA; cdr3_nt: TGTGCCAACAGCTTAGTCCGTATTAACACAGATACGCAGTATTTT; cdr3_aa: CANSLVRINTDTQYF
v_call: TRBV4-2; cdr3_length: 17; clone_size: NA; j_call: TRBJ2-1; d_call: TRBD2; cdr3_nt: TGTACCAGCAGCCTAGGATCGGCGGGAGGGAACTACAATGAGCAGTTCTTC; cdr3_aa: CTSSLGSAGGNYNEQFF
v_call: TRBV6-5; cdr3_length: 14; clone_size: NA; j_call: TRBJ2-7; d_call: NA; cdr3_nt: TGTGCCAGCAGTTACTCTACAGGGCTATACGAGCAGTACTTC; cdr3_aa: CASSYSTGLYEQYF